The clone carrying this T cell receptor beta chain appeared a single time. Antigen: not known. Germline V lookup: CDR1 SGHRS, CDR2 YFSETQ. The CDR3 consists of 11 residues. V dropped 4 bases and J dropped 3 bases, with 4 bases sitting between them. Method: immunoSEQ multiplex PCR; TCRdb's copy keeps in-frame clones and lacks some. The repertoire includes roughly 32,000 clones, about 96% of them detected once, and about 0.15% sits in the top ten. The sample comes from a study of monozygotic twins with cystic fibrosis. Whole-study results and caveats: V usage most resembled the co-twin in 13 of 16 pairs. Monozygotic CF twin pairs shared significantly more nucleotide-identical clonotypes than unrelated CF individuals did.

The TCR sequence derives from a girl aged 2-9 years with cystic fibrosis. The chain links TRBV5-1 to TRBJ2-5; no clear D gene. The sample consisted of blood. CDR3: CASSVEETQYF. CDR3 sequence (DNA): TGCGCCAGCAGCGTCGAAGAGACCCAGTACTTC.